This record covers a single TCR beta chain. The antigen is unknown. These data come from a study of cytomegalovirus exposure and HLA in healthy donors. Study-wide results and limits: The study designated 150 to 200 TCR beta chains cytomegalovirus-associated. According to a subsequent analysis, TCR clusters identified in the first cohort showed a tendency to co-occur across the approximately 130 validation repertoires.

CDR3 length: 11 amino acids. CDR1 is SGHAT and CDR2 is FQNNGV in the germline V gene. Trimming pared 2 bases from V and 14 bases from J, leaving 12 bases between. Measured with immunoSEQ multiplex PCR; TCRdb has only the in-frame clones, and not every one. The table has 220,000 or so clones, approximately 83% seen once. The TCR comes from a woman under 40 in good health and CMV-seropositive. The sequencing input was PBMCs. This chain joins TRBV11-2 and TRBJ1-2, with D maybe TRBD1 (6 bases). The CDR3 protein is CASSLLRGTTF. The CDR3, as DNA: TGTGCCAGCAGCTTATTAAGAGGGACAACCTTC.